The 30 T cell receptor beta chains given below trace back to one sample, sequenced in a study of CD8+ T cells in alopecia areata. Reverse transcribed after extraction, RNA yielded cDNA as the sequencing template. The protocol was immunoSEQ multiplex PCR, while the TCRdb copy is restricted to in-frame clones and leaves out a portion. The data show 110,000 to 150,000 clones, approximately 50% seen once. The source material was CD4+ T cells sorted from blood, sampled at week 0. All receptors come from a human donor with alopecia areata.

The chain combines TRBV19 with TRBJ2-3, with D perhaps matching TRBD2 (5 bases). Trimming removed 3 bases at V and 0 bases at J, with 10 bases between. CDR3 length: 15 residues. The germline CDR1 and CDR2 sequences are LNHDA and SQIVND (reference sequence). CDR3 residues: CASSIEGTSTDTQYF. The CDR3 nucleotides read TGTGCCAGTAGTATTGAGGGAACGAGCACAGATACGCAGTATTTT. The entire variable domain, with the rest obtained from reference TRBV19 and TRBJ2-3, is as follows: DGGITQSPKYLFRKEGQNVTLSCEQNLNHDAMYWYRQDPGQGLRLIYYSQIVNDFQKGDIAEGYSVSREKKESFPLTVTSAQKNPTAFYLCASSIEGTSTDTQYFGPGTRLTVL.

V usage is TRBV5-6 and J usage is TRBJ1-3; D unclear. Trimming took off 4 bases at V and 0 bases at J, with 17 bases between the two ends. Germline CDR1 SGHDT, CDR2 YYEEEE. CDR3 size: 17 residues. The CDR3 reads CASSILPETYSGNTIYF. DNA of the CDR3: TGTGCCAGCAGCATACTACCGGAGACCTACTCTGGAAACACCATATATTTT.

This chain uses TRBV4-1 with TRBJ2-3, with D hard to call. Germline values: CDR1 MGHRA, CDR2 YSYEKL. V was trimmed by 1 base and J by 2 bases, leaving 10 bases between them. CDR3 length: 15 amino acids. CDR3 sequence (DNA): TGCGCCAGCAGCCAAGTATCAAACCCCACAGATACGCAGTATTTT. Its translation: CASSQVSNPTDTQYF.

For the CDR3, the DNA is TGCAGCGCCTCAGATGGGTACGGAACCCTTAACTATGGCTACACCTTC. This encodes CSASDGYGTLNYGYTF. V and J are TRBV29-1 and TRBJ1-2; D call uncertain. CDR1 is SQVTM and CDR2 is ANQGSEA in the germline V gene. CDR3 length equals 16 residues. Deletions cut 7 bases from V and 1 base from J, with 22 bases between. Drawing the rest from reference TRBV29-1 and TRBJ1-2, the complete variable domain is SAVISQKPSRDICQRGTSLTIQCQVDSQVTMMFWYRQQPGQSLTLIATANQGSEATYESGFVIDKFPISRPNLTFSTLTVSNMSPEDSSIYLCSASDGYGTLNYGYTFGSGTRLTVV.

In its sample, this clone was seen a few times. This rearrangement joins TRBV29-1 to TRBJ2-7; D is perhaps TRBD2 (6 bases). The CDR3 consists of 15 residues. Trimming removed 7 bases at V and 0 bases at J, with 19 bases between. Germline CDR1 is SQVTM and CDR2 is ANQGSEA. The CDR3 reads CSADNRAGSSYEQYF. The CDR3, as DNA: TGCAGCGCCGACAATCGGGCGGGGAGCTCCTACGAGCAGTACTTC.

The chain has TRBV29-1 and TRBJ2-5, with 8 bases aligning to TRBD1. Losses at the gene ends were 1 base for V and 5 bases for J; bases not matched to a gene: 9. Germline V lookup: CDR1 SQVTM, CDR2 ANQGSEA. The CDR3 has 15 residues. The CDR3 DNA reads TGCAGCGTTGAAGTTCCGGACAGGGCGATGGAGACCCAGTACTTC. This sequence encodes CSVEVPDRAMETQYF.

V is TRBV4-3 and J is TRBJ2-7; D remains unclear. Trimming removed 1 base at V and 2 bases at J, with 12 bases between. This CDR3 has 15 amino acids. Germline assignment: CDR1 LGHNA and CDR2 YSLEER. Here the CDR3 reads CASSQASRGPYEQYF. Here the CDR3 DNA reads TGCGCCAGCAGCCAAGCCTCGCGCGGCCCCTACGAGCAGTACTTC.

This rearrangement joins TRBV29-1 to TRBJ2-2; tentatively, D is TRBD1 (5 bases). In germline, CDR1 is SQVTM, CDR2 ANQGSEA. Between the trimmed V and J ends, which lost 6 bases and 6 bases, there was a span of 17 bases. This CDR3 is built from 14 residues. CDR3 sequence (DNA): TGCAGCGTCCTCAAAGACAGTGACTCCGGGGAGCTGTTTTTT. Its translation is CSVLKDSDSGELFF.

The chain combines TRBV29-1 with TRBJ1-2; weak D call: TRBD1 (5 bases). The CDR3 sequence is 16 residues long. Germline CDR1 reads SQVTM; CDR2 reads ANQGSEA. V shed 0 bases and J shed 4 bases, with 18 bases lying between them. CDR3 sequence: CSVEDPWGRQSYGYTF. CDR3 sequence (DNA): TGCAGCGTTGAAGATCCTTGGGGTAGACAGTCCTATGGCTACACCTTC.

The chain is built from TRBV5-1 and TRBJ2-1; 7 positions match TRBD1. The CDR3 sequence is 16 residues long. The trim removed 0 bases at V and 4 bases at J, leaving 7 bases unmatched. From germline, CDR1 is SGHRS and CDR2 YFSETQ. The CDR3 reads CASSLDGTASYNEQFF. DNA for the CDR3: TGCGCCAGCAGCTTGGATGGGACAGCCAGTTACAATGAGCAGTTCTTC.

The J gene is TRBJ2-1, the V gene TRBV4-1; D unclear. CDR1 is MGHRA, CDR2 YSYEKL, per germline. There are 13 residues in the CDR3. V lost 0 bases and J 7 bases, leaving 7 bases between the germline ends. CDR3 region: CASSQDYGNEQFF. CDR3 in DNA: TGCGCCAGCAGCCAAGATTACGGTAATGAGCAGTTCTTC.

The chain is built from TRBV19 and TRBJ1-4; 7 positions agree with TRBD1. Per germline, CDR1 LNHDA and CDR2 SQIVND (reference sequence). The CDR3 covers 14 residues. V shed 5 bases and J 6 bases; nucleotides not matched to a gene: 6. CDR3 nucleotides: TGTGCCAGTAGTCCCACAGGGGTGGATGAAAAACTGTTTTTT. As protein: CASSPTGVDEKLFF.

The chain carries TRBV2 and TRBJ2-1, with D perhaps matching TRBD2 (5 bases). Germline CDR1 reads SNHLY; CDR2 reads FYNNEI. Between the trimmed V and J ends, which lost 5 bases and 7 bases, there was a span of 12 bases. CDR3 length: 13 amino acids. The CDR3 is CASSPTRTNEQFF. CDR3 coding DNA: TGTGCCAGCAGTCCTACACGGACTAATGAGCAGTTCTTC.

The chain recombines TRBV2 with TRBJ2-5; weak D call: TRBD2 (6 bases). Germline assignment: CDR1 SNHLY and CDR2 FYNNEI. CDR3 length: 12 residues. V was clipped by 4 bases and J by 5 bases, with 8 bases between them. The CDR3 region has the DNA TGTGCCAGCAGTGTGGAGGGGGAGACCCAGTACTTC. It codes for CASSVEGETQYF.

The V and J genes are TRBV27 and TRBJ2-7, with TRBD1 identical over 8 bases. The V gene end was trimmed by 5 bases and the J gene end by 2 bases; junction bases not matched to a gene: 5. Germline CDR1 and CDR2: MNHEY and SMNVEV (reference sequence). The CDR3 consists of 14 residues. Written as DNA, the CDR3 is TGTGCCAGCAGTGCGCGGACAGGGACCTACGAGCAGTACTTC. Protein product: CASSARTGTYEQYF.

In DNA, the CDR3 is TGTGCCTGGAGTGTACTTTCGACAGGAGTCTACGAGCAGTACTTC. Its translation is CAWSVLSTGVYEQYF. The chain carries TRBV30 and TRBJ2-7; TRBD1 is a possible D gene (6 bases). Germline assignment: CDR1 GTSNPN and CDR2 SVGIG (reference sequence). Trimming removed 0 bases at V and 3 bases at J, with 15 bases between. The CDR3 has 15 residues.

This chain joins TRBV9 and TRBJ1-2; a possible D gene is TRBD1 (5 bases). This CDR3 has 13 residues. Per the germline V gene, CDR1 is SGDLS and CDR2 is YYNGEE. V gave up 2 bases and J gave up 4 bases, with 9 bases separating them. CDR3 nucleotides: TGTGCCAGCAGCGTTCAAGGGGCCTATGGCTACACCTTC. Its protein product is CASSVQGAYGYTF.

The chain is built from TRBV15 and TRBJ2-5; 8 bases agree with TRBD2. CDR3 length: 15 amino acids. From germline, CDR1 is LNHNV and CDR2 YYDKDF (reference sequence). The ends lost 5 bases at V and 4 bases at J; junction bases unmatched: 9. The CDR3 DNA reads TGTGCCACCAGCTTATCGGGACTAGGATTAGAGACCCAGTACTTC. Protein product: CATSLSGLGLETQYF.

The CDR3 nucleotides are TGTGCCAGCACAAGGACTAGCGGTAACACAGATACGCAGTATTTT. Translated, it gives CASTRTSGNTDTQYF. The J gene is TRBJ2-3, the V gene TRBV27; 10 bases agree with TRBD2. This CDR3 is built from 15 residues. Unmatched junction bases numbered 6, after V lost 7 bases and J lost 2 bases. Germline CDR1 is MNHEY and CDR2 is SMNVEV (reference sequence).

The chain is built from TRBV29-1 and TRBJ2-4; D remains unclear. Trimming pared 7 bases from V and 0 bases from J, leaving 10 bases between. CDR1 and CDR2 from the germline V gene are SQVTM and ANQGSEA. The CDR3 spans 13 residues. CDR3 amino acids: CSAKDGAKNIQYF. The CDR3 nucleotides read TGCAGCGCAAAGGACGGAGCCAAAAACATTCAGTACTTC.

The chain is built from TRBV7-8 and TRBJ1-5; D ambiguous. This CDR3 region has 15 residues. Germline V lookup: CDR1 SGHVS, CDR2 FQNEAQ. The V end lost 2 bases, the J end lost 5 bases, and 13 bases lay between the germline ends. CDR3 coding DNA: TGTGCCAGCAGCTTATTAGAGGGATGGGATCAGCCCCAGCATTTT. It is translated as CASSLLEGWDQPQHF.

This sequence joins TRBV27 and TRBJ2-1; D uncertain. The germline gives CDR1 MNHEY, CDR2 SMNVEV (reference sequence). The CDR3 runs to 15 residues. Trimming took 0 bases from V and 0 from J, leaving 6 bases between them. The CDR3 sequence: CASSLSISSYNEQFF. In DNA form, the CDR3 reads TGTGCCAGCAGTTTATCCATAAGCTCCTACAATGAGCAGTTCTTC.

The rearrangement links TRBV2 to TRBJ2-5; 12 bases are a match to TRBD2. Trimming at V came to 4 bases and at J to 5 bases, leaving 5 bases not matched to a gene. This CDR3 has 15 amino acids. Germline-derived CDR1 and CDR2 are SNHLY and FYNNEI. The CDR3 reads CASSGTSGVMETQYF. The CDR3 DNA reads as TGTGCCAGCAGTGGGACTAGCGGGGTAATGGAGACCCAGTACTTC.

The genes are TRBV7-8 and TRBJ1-5; D remains ambiguous. Trimming removed 5 bases at V and 5 bases at J, with 19 bases between. The CDR3 contains 16 residues. Germline V gene lookup returns CDR1 SGHVS and CDR2 FQNEAQ. The chain's CDR3 is CASSPRIDGYHQPQHF. The CDR3 DNA is TGTGCCAGCAGCCCGAGAATAGACGGATACCATCAGCCCCAGCATTTT.

This chain links TRBV4-1 with TRBJ2-4, with D perhaps TRBD1 or TRBD2 (5 bases each). V was trimmed by 0 bases and J by 5 bases, leaving 11 bases between them. Germline CDR1 MGHRA, CDR2 YSYEKL. CDR3 length: 15 residues. For the CDR3, the DNA is TGCGCCAGCAGCCAAGATCTCGGGACCCAAAACATTCAGTACTTC. Amino acids: CASSQDLGTQNIQYF.

The rearrangement links TRBV7-3 to TRBJ2-6; D unresolved. With 3 bases removed from V and 2 bases from J, the gap between germline ends came to 8 bases. CDR1 is SGHTA and CDR2 is FQGTGA in the germline V gene. The CDR3 has 15 amino acids. The CDR3, as DNA: TGTGCCAGCAGCTTGAGTCCCACTGGGGCCAACGTCCTGACTTTC. Its protein product is CASSLSPTGANVLTF.

This clone was observed a handful of times. The chain is built from TRBV28 and TRBJ1-1; 7 bases match TRBD1. This CDR3 is 12 amino acids long. Germline lookup yields CDR1 MDHEN and CDR2 SYDVKM. The trim removed 2 bases at V and 11 bases at J, leaving 5 bases unmatched. The CDR3 protein is CASSLLQGTAFF. CDR3 bases: TGTGCCAGCAGTTTACTACAGGGGACGGCTTTCTTT.

This clone was recorded a few times. The gene calls are TRBV20-1 and TRBJ2-5; D not certain. The V and J ends lost 6 bases and 6 bases respectively, with 11 bases between them. This CDR3 spans 11 amino acids. Looked up from germline, CDR1 is DFQATT and CDR2 is SNEGSKA (reference sequence). As DNA, the CDR3 is TGCAGTGCCTTATTCGGACAGACCCAGTACTTC. Its protein is CSALFGQTQYF.

The chain has TRBV7-2 and TRBJ2-4; D is undetermined. Germline lookup yields CDR1 SGHTA and CDR2 FQGNSA. Trimming pared 1 base from V and 4 bases from J, leaving 8 bases between. The CDR3 runs 14 residues. The CDR3 DNA reads TGTGCCAGCAGCTTAGTTTCCGGGAAAAACATTCAGTACTTC. It yields the protein CASSLVSGKNIQYF.

The chain employs TRBV29-1 and TRBJ2-1; no firm D call. The V gene lost 4 bases and the J gene lost 8 bases, with 6 bases spanning the gap. In germline, CDR1 is SQVTM, CDR2 ANQGSEA. This CDR3 is 10 amino acids long. In nucleotides, the CDR3 is TGCAGCGTTGGCTTTTATGAGCAGTTCTTC. Translated, it gives CSVGFYEQFF.